This note documents a single T cell receptor (beta chain) sequence. The antigen remains undetermined. Clones were sequenced by immunoSEQ multiplex PCR, and TCRdb holds only the in-frame ones, with some missing. This sample has some 90,000 clones, with over 80% found just once. Germline CDR1 reads MDHEN; CDR2 reads SYDVKM. The CDR3 runs to 15 residues. The ends were cut back, 5 bases at V and 4 bases at J, with 18 bases in the middle. This sample is drawn from a study of T cells in localized non-small cell lung cancer. Findings and caveats of the study: One tumor region alone was sequenced, and heterogeneity therefore remains possible. Peak T cell clonality was found in uninvolved adjacent lung, exceeding tumor. For the top 100 tumor clones, a median roughly 56 also appeared in adjacent lung. There was an association of higher blood T cell density with longer overall survival.

The chain joins TRBV28 to TRBJ2-7, with D maybe TRBD1 (6 bases). This specimen consisted of peripheral blood, obtained before any cancer treatment. This receptor was obtained from a man aged 40-75 years with stage I squamous cell lung carcinoma. This chain's CDR3 is CASSPPGALEYEQYF. CDR3 DNA: TGTGCCAGCAGTCCACCAGGGGCCCTTGAGTACGAGCAGTACTTC. The whole variable domain, filled in from reference TRBV28 and TRBJ2-7, reads DVKVTQSSRYLVKRTGEKVFLECVQDMDHENMFWYRQDPGLGLRLIYFSYDVKMKEKGDIPEGYSVSREKKERFSLILESASTNQTSMYLCASSPPGALEYEQYFGPGTRLTVT.